This entry describes one T cell receptor beta chain. This sample was included in a study of TIL therapy for anti-PD-1-resistant metastatic lung cancer. The time point here: pre-treatment sample, taken before nivolumab and TIL therapy. The tumor samples were excised metastases, mostly pleural nodules or supraclavicular lymph nodes. Tumors were harvested before any PD-1/PD-L1 blockade. The immunoSEQ assay was v3. The assay was immunoSEQ multiplex PCR, and TCRdb's table has in-frame clones only and misses some. Altogether about 12,000 clones are present, 58% being singletons, with the ten largest covering under 8%. In germline, CDR1 is KGHDR, CDR2 SFDVKD. With 9 bases clipped from V and 3 bases from J, the junction kept 8 bases outside the gene matches. CDR3 length equals 14 residues.

The receptor comes from a person aged 25-79 years with non-small cell lung cancer. This rearrangement joins TRBV24-1 to TRBJ2-3; TRBD1 aligns across 7 bases. The sample in question was tumor tissue, obtained at baseline. This chain's CDR3 is CATGDRDTTDTQYF. CDR3 in DNA: TGTGCCACCGGGGACAGAGACACTACAGATACGCAGTATTTT.